The present entry profiles one T cell receptor beta chain with its context. Its target is unknown. Donors in the study were healthy people who gave bone marrow. There were likely unrecorded immune exposures, though donors were nominally healthy when sampled. This sample is drawn from a study of cytomegalovirus exposure and HLA in healthy donors. Study outcomes and limitations: Across donors, sequencing depth was assumed by presence/absence analyses to be roughly uniform.

A multiplex PCR was run with 60 Vbeta primers and 13 Jbeta primers. Profiled with immunoSEQ multiplex PCR; TCRdb holds only in-frame clones, not every one. The top ten hold 0.2% to 0.25% of the sample, which has about 210,000 clones, about 85% seen once. The germline V gene has CDR1 SSHAT and CDR2 FNYEAQ (reference sequence). V shed 4 bases and J 8 bases; nucleotides not matched to a gene: 2. The CDR3 covers 13 residues. The source is a girl aged 2-10 years in good health and CMV-seronegative. Sequences were obtained from PBMCs. V and J are TRBV7-7 and TRBJ1-4, with TRBD1 matching 9 bases. CDR3 amino acids: CASSSDRGEKLFF. CDR3 sequence (DNA): TGTGCCAGCAGCTCGGACAGGGGCGAAAAACTGTTTTTT.